This T cell receptor beta chain was identified in a study of CD8 T cells in Susac syndrome (dated by TCRdb to between 2017 and 2020). Describing the broader study: The study used repertoire sequencing to test whether antigen drove CD8+ T cell activation and differentiation in Susac syndrome. The study compared CD8+ T cell repertoire clonality among approximately twelve healthy donors, 14 Susac syndrome patients and some 16 multiple sclerosis patients.

The CDR3 runs 13 amino acids, cysteine and phenylalanine included. Only the CDR3 portion is preserved as DNA: 39 bases, with reading frame beginning at the first base. Reading the germline V gene (reference sequence) gives CDR1 DFQATT and CDR2 SNEGSKA. V is reduced by 8 bases and J by 2 bases, leaving a spacing of 15 bases between them. Overall study outcomes, separate from this receptor: The TCR sequencing and HLA analysis was acknowledged to have included a relatively small number of individuals.

Peripheral blood CD8+ and CD4+ T cells from healthy donors, Susac syndrome patients and multiple sclerosis patients were profiled by high-throughput TCR beta sequencing. The multiple sclerosis controls were treatment-naive patients whose relapsing-remitting disease, either stable or active, fulfilled the revised McDonald criteria. CD8+ TEMRA cells were enriched by FACS, while bulk CD8+ and CD4+ T cells were purified by magnetic negative isolation. Blood was drawn into EDTA tubes, processed within 24 hours, and PBMCs were isolated by density gradient centrifugation. PBMCs intended for TCR sequencing were cryopreserved in liquid nitrogen and thawed later in a water bath at 37 degrees C. The sorted or isolated CD4+, CD8+ and CD8+ TEMRA cells had a purity of 90% or higher. RNA was extracted using the RNeasy kit, and roughly 0.5 to 1 microgram was reverse transcribed with random hexamers. The immunoSEQ multiplex PCR assay, which covers 54 Vbeta and 13 Jbeta segments, was used to amplify TCR beta CDR3 regions. PCR amplification bias was corrected using a synthetic template baseline for primer optimization and computational correction. Per the source publication's procedure: Reads were annotated to V, D and J genes per IMGT and analyzed with immunoSEQ Analyzer, keeping only productive sequences. Clonality was computed as one minus Shannon entropy normalized by log2 of the number of productive unique sequences. Public and private clones were assessed among the 100 most prevalent clones of each patient and control. A clone was defined as Susac-specific if it was absent from the healthy and MS cohorts, from more than 850 published viral clones and from other ImmuneACCESS disease sequences. The raw public reads went through TCRdb reprocessing: fastp at Q25, MiXCR clone calling, in-frame beta chains kept. Duplicate CDR3 protein sequences are folded into a single record with the most common DNA and genes. These V and J calls rely on TCRdb rather than the paper's analysis. This sample lists about 430,000 distinct CDR3 sequences; around 85% were detected once. Under 0.15% of the sample lies in the top ten.

This clonotype has just one count. Its recognized antigen is unknown. Qualities for individual bases were not recorded, and no much larger clone is one base off. A lone read gives weak evidence. The source of this sequence is a human donor with multiple sclerosis. Sequences were obtained from CD8+ T cells from PBMCs. The V and J segments used are TRBV20-1 and TRBJ1-2; the D gene remains uncertain. The DNA is as follows: TGCAGTTTCCCCGCTCAGGAAAACTATGGCTACACCTTC. Translated, this gives CSFPAQENYGYTF.